Listed below are T cell receptor beta chains from one sample, sequenced in a study of CXCR3-negative and CXCR3-positive naive CD8 T cells. Using the 5' RACE reads, TCRdb records one entry per CDR3 protein without DNA. The table lists 130,000 or so distinct CDR3 sequences. Sequences were obtained from naive CXCR3- CD8+ T cells from blood. Receptors originate from a human donor in good health. Some clones in this sample may be carry-over from other donors' samples. CDR3s include the opening cysteine and the closing phenylalanine or tryptophan.

j_gene,v_gene,CDR3aa
TRBJ2-7,TRBV7-9,CASGIAGGGYEQYF
TRBJ2-3,TRBV23-1,CASSRNRTYTQYF
TRBJ2-1,TRBV7-8,CASSYRASSYNEQFF
TRBJ1-6,TRBV4-2,CASSQDYGWGSPLHF
TRBJ2-4,TRBV5-5,CASSSLAGPLAKNIQYF
TRBJ2-2,TRBV7-9,CASSFPPDTGELFF
TRBJ2-7,TRBV29-1,CSVVSTDSYEQYF
TRBJ2-6,TRBV6-2/TRBV6-3,CASSYSRAGALSGANVLTF
TRBJ1-2,TRBV20-1,CSARDWDRTANGYTF
TRBJ1-2,TRBV29-1,CSVAGQGNYGYTF
TRBJ2-1,TRBV28,CASSSRRLLSSYNEQFF
TRBJ1-1,TRBV6-5,CASSGTGSDEAFF
TRBJ2-6,TRBV12-3/TRBV12-4,CASSLTGGAGANVLTF
TRBJ1-1,TRBV29-1,CSVTGGAEAFF
TRBJ2-1,TRBV29-1,CSVLELADYNEQFF
TRBJ2-1,TRBV7-3,CASSLIWASSYNEQFF
TRBJ2-1,TRBV12-3/TRBV12-4,CASSSYDRGLIDEQFF
TRBJ2-1,TRBV20-1,CSARDRPSHEQFF
TRBJ2-5,TRBV7-3,CASSLNGGDQYF
TRBJ2-1,TRBV5-1,CASSLLSGGDSYNEQFF
TRBJ1-4,TRBV12-3/TRBV12-4,CASSGTDRVGEKLFF
TRBJ2-3,TRBV9,CASSVVRGGRYGDTQYF
TRBJ1-6,TRBV3-1,CASSPGTGVLSSYNSPLHF
TRBJ2-1,TRBV5-6,CASSLTGLDDEQFF
TRBJ2-1,TRBV10-3,CAISDGAGEYNEQFF
TRBJ1-2,TRBV28,CASSLPRTAIPQYNYGYTF
TRBJ2-7,TRBV19,CASSIRTAPYEQYF
TRBJ1-1,TRBV27,CASSLSPPEAFF
TRBJ2-2,TRBV6-6,CASSSGVFDGELFF
TRBJ2-7,TRBV7-9,CASSLVGSFPYEQYF